The 16 T cell receptor beta chains in this list originate from one sample, sequenced in a study of blood T cell repertoires in COVID-19. Sequencing used immunoSEQ multiplex PCR; TCRdb keeps in-frame clones, though not all of them. This table holds tens of thousands of clones, more than 80% found once. The specimen was peripheral blood. The receptors originated from a human donor in a cohort sampled during active COVID-19.

V gene TRBV11-2 combines with J gene TRBJ1-3; D call uncertain. V shed 0 bases and J shed 0 bases, with 9 bases lying between them. The CDR3 is 16 residues long. Germline CDR1 reads SGHAT; CDR2 reads FQNNGV. The CDR3 DNA reads as TGTGCCAGCAGCTTAGACCGACGCGGCTCTGGAAACACCATATATTTT. This sequence encodes CASSLDRRGSGNTIYF.

The sample holds one count of this clone. Given a much more abundant clone one base away, this may be a read error. The V call is TRBV10-2, the J call TRBJ2-3, with D uncertain. The CDR3 consists of 15 residues. Germline V gene data show CDR1 as WSHSY and CDR2 as SAAADI. Trimming stripped 6 bases from V and 0 bases from J, with 13 bases between. The CDR3 nucleotides are TGCGCCAGCAGGGAGAGTCCTACTAGCACAGATACGCAGTATTTT. Its translation is CASRESPTSTDTQYF.

The chain joins TRBV25-1 to TRBJ1-1; possibly TRBD1 for D (6 bases). This CDR3 comprises 14 residues. V gave up 8 bases and J gave up 3 bases, with 16 bases separating them. CDR1 is MGHDK, CDR2 SYGVNS, per germline. The CDR3 sequence: CASCMGGRDTEAFF. CDR3 coding DNA: TGTGCCAGCTGTATGGGGGGGCGAGACACTGAAGCTTTCTTT. Based on the CDR3 plus reference TRBV25-1 and TRBJ1-1, the full variable domain is EADIYQTPRYLVIGTGKKITLECSQTMGHDKMYWYQQDPGMELHLIHYSYGVNSTEKGDLSSESTVSRIRTEHFPLTLESARPSHTSQYLCASCMGGRDTEAFFGQGTRLTVV.

The chain carries TRBV14 and TRBJ2-7; TRBD1 agrees at 10 bases. V gave up 4 bases and J gave up 2 bases; unmatched junction bases: 8. From germline, CDR1 is SGHDN and CDR2 FVKESK. This CDR3 has 16 residues. In DNA, the CDR3 is TGTGCCAGCAGCCGGGGACTTGGACAGGGGGCCTACGAGCAGTACTTC. This codes for CASSRGLGQGAYEQYF.

The gene calls are TRBV19 and TRBJ1-4; D unclear. Germline V gives CDR1 LNHDA, CDR2 SQIVND (reference sequence). V was clipped by 5 bases and J by 8 bases, with 27 bases between them. This CDR3 is 18 amino acids long. CDR3 protein: CASSAAPGAPKRWEKLFF. For the CDR3, the DNA is TGTGCCAGTAGTGCGGCCCCGGGAGCGCCGAAACGATGGGAAAAACTGTTTTTT.

The chain couples TRBV7-9 to TRBJ2-1; 10 bases align to TRBD1. The CDR3 is 17 amino acids. The junction had 7 bases not matched to a gene; V was cut back by 1 base and J by 4 bases. The germline V gene encodes CDR1 SEHNR and CDR2 FQNEAQ (reference sequence). As DNA, the CDR3 is TGTGCCAGCAGCTTAGAAGTCGGACAGGGGGTTTACAATGAGCAGTTCTTC. Its translation: CASSLEVGQGVYNEQFF.

This clone has just a few counts. The chain couples TRBV5-4 to TRBJ2-5; 8 positions agree with TRBD1. The CDR3 contains 14 residues. Germline assignment: CDR1 SGHNT and CDR2 YYREEE (reference sequence). Trimming cost V 4 bases and J 3 bases; bases outside gene matches: 5. The CDR3 reads CASSATGGEETQYF. CDR3 coding DNA: TGTGCCAGCAGCGCCACAGGGGGTGAAGAGACCCAGTACTTC.

J is TRBJ2-1 and V is TRBV24-1; the match to TRBD2 covers 12 bases. V shed 4 bases, J shed 8 bases, and the junction held 11 bases outside the gene matches. This CDR3 has 17 amino acids. The germline V gene has CDR1 KGHDR and CDR2 SFDVKD. In DNA, the CDR3 is TGTGCCACCAGTGACAGCCTAGCGGGGGGGCAATCGGATGAGCAGTTCTTC. The encoded protein is CATSDSLAGGQSDEQFF.

There are a few counts of this clone. This rearrangement joins TRBV7-9 to TRBJ1-5, with D perhaps matching TRBD1 (5 bases). Per the germline V gene, CDR1 is SEHNR and CDR2 is FQNEAQ (reference sequence). The V and J ends lost 6 bases and 5 bases respectively, with 14 bases between them. The CDR3 has 14 amino acids. The CDR3 DNA reads as TGTGCCAGCAGTTCGCAGGGACTGGATCAGCCCCAGCATTTT. Protein: CASSSQGLDQPQHF.

This rearrangement joins TRBV7-9 to TRBJ2-7, with 7 nucleotides matching TRBD1. Germline CDR1 SEHNR, CDR2 FQNEAQ (reference sequence). The CDR3 loop spans 14 amino acids. V trimming: 7 bases; J trimming: 6 bases; junction bases outside the gene matches: 12. The CDR3: CASTLGDSAREQYF. The CDR3 DNA sequence: TGTGCCAGCACCCTGGGGGACAGTGCCCGCGAGCAGTACTTC.

This clone was seen only once. J is TRBJ1-2 and V is TRBV5-6; D is possibly TRBD1 (6 bases). This CDR3 has 13 amino acids. V lost 3 bases and J 8 bases, leaving 14 bases between the germline ends. Germline V gives CDR1 SGHDT, CDR2 YYEEEE. CDR3 DNA sequence: TGTGCCAGCAGCTCAGGTGGGGGCAGGGGCTACACCTTC. This gives the protein CASSSGGGRGYTF.

This chain uses TRBV18 with TRBJ2-6; 10 nucleotides match TRBD1. The CDR3 contains 20 residues. V lost 3 bases to trimming and J lost 1 base; unmatched junction nucleotides: 12. Germline lookup yields CDR1 KGHSH and CDR2 LQKENI. The CDR3 reads CASSPQGQGSPGSGANVLTF. For the CDR3, the DNA is TGTGCCAGCTCACCGCAGGGACAGGGGAGCCCAGGATCTGGGGCCAACGTCCTGACTTTC. Looking up the rest from reference TRBV18 and TRBJ2-6 gives the full variable domain: NAGVMQNPRHLVRRRGQEARLRCSPMKGHSHVYWYRQLPEEGLKFMVYLQKENIIDESGMPKERFSAEFPKEGPSILRIQQVVRGDSAAYFCASSPQGQGSPGSGANVLTFGAGSRLTVL.

The chain carries TRBV29-1 and TRBJ1-1; weak D call: TRBD1 (5 bases). V shed 6 bases and J shed 8 bases, with 7 bases lying between them. This CDR3 is 9 amino acids long. The germline gives CDR1 SQVTM, CDR2 ANQGSEA. CDR3 nucleotide sequence: TGCAGCGTCGACAGCGAAGCTTTCTTT. Translation gives CSVDSEAFF. The entire variable domain, with the rest obtained from reference TRBV29-1 and TRBJ1-1, is as follows: SAVISQKPSRDICQRGTSLTIQCQVDSQVTMMFWYRQQPGQSLTLIATANQGSEATYESGFVIDKFPISRPNLTFSTLTVSNMSPEDSSIYLCSVDSEAFFGQGTRLTVV.

The chain joins TRBV7-8 to TRBJ1-2, with a tentative D call TRBD1 (5 bases). The CDR3 has 14 amino acids. Germline CDR1 reads SGHVS; CDR2 reads FQNEAQ. The V end was cut by 5 bases, the J end by 4 bases, with 14 bases between. DNA for the CDR3: TGTGCCAGCAGCCCACAGGTTACCTCCTATGGCTACACCTTC. This codes for CASSPQVTSYGYTF. Drawing the rest from reference TRBV7-8 and TRBJ1-2, the complete variable domain is GAGVSQSPRYKVAKRGQDVALRCDPISGHVSLFWYQQALGQGPEFLTYFQNEAQLDKSGLPSDRFFAERPEGSVSTLKIQRTQQEDSAVYLCASSPQVTSYGYTFGSGTRLTVV.

This clone appeared a single time. Here the CDR3 reads CVRSQQVNTGGNTEAFF. The CDR3 DNA sequence: TGTGTCAGAAGCCAGCAAGTGAATACAGGGGGTAACACTGAAGCTTTCTTT. The rearrangement links TRBV7-5 to TRBJ1-1; TRBD1, the table's D call, was not compared with the DNA. TRBV7-5 is reported as a pseudogene. The CDR3 contains 17 residues.

V is TRBV2 and J is TRBJ2-2; 7 bases match TRBD1. Germline V CDR1 and CDR2: SNHLY, FYNNEI. The CDR3 extends over 13 amino acids. The J segment lost 0 bases and the V segment lost 9 bases, leaving 1 base of the junction unmatched. DNA for the CDR3: TGTGCCAGGGGACAGTCGAACACCGGGGAGCTGTTTTTT. It is translated as CARGQSNTGELFF.